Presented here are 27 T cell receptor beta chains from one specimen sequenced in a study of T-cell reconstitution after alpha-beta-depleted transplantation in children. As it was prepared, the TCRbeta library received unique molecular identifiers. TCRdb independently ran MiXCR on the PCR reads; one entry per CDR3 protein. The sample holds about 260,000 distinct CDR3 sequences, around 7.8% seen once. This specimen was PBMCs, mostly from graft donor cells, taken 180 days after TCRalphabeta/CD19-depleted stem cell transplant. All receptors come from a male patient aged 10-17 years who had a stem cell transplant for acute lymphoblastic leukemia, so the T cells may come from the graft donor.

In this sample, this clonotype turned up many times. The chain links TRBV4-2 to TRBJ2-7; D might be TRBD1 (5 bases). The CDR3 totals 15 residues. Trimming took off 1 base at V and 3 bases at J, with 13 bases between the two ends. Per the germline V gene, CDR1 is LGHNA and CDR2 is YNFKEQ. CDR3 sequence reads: CASSQVGAGNYEQYF. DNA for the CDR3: TGTGCCAGCAGCCAAGTAGGGGCAGGGAACTACGAGCAGTACTTC.

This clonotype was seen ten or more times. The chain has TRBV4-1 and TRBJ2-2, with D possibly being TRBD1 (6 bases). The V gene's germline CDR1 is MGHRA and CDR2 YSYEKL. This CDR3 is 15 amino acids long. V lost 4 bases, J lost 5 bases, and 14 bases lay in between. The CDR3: CASSPTGLYTGELFF. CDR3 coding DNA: TGCGCCAGCAGCCCGACAGGACTTTATACCGGGGAGCTGTTTTTT.

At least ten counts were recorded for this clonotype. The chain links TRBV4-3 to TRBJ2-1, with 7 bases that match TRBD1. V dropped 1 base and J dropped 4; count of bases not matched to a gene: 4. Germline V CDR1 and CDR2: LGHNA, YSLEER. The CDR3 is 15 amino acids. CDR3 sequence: CASSQGTGTYNEQFF. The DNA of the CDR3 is TGCGCCAGCAGCCAAGGGACAGGCACTTACAATGAGCAGTTCTTC.

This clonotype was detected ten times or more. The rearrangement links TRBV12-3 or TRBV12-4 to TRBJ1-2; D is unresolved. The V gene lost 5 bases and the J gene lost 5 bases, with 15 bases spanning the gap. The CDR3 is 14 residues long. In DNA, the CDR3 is TGTGCCAGCAGTCTAACCCGGACGGCATATGGCTACACCTTC. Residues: CASSLTRTAYGYTF.

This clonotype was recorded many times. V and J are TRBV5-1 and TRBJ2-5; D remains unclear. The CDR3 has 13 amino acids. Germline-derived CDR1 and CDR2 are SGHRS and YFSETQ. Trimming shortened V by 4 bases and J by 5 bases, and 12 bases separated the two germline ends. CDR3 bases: TGCGCCAGCAGCCCACTACGGTTGGAGACCCAGTACTTC. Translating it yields CASSPLRLETQYF.

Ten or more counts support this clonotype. CDR3 coding DNA: TGTGCCAGCAGAGAACTAGCGGTCGTCACCGGGGAGCTGTTTTTT. Its protein is CASRELAVVTGELFF. The V call is TRBV6-1, the J call TRBJ2-2, with 8 bases that match TRBD2. After removal of 6 bases from V and 4 bases from J, the junction contained 7 bases not matched to a gene. CDR1 is MNHNS, CDR2 SASEGT, per germline. The CDR3 length is 15 residues.

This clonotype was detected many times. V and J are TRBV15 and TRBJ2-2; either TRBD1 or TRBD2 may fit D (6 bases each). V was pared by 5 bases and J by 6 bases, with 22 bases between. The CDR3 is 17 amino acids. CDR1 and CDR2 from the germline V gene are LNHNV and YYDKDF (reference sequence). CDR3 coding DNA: TGTGCCACCAGCGGATCCCGAAAGGGGGGTGTTTCCGGGGAGCTGTTTTTT. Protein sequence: CATSGSRKGGVSGELFF.

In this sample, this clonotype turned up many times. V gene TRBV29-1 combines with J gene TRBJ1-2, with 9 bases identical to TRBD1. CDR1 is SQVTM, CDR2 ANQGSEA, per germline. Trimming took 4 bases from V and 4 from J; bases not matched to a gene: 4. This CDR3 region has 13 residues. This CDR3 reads CSVGTGESYGYTF. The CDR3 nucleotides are TGCAGCGTTGGGACAGGGGAGAGCTATGGCTACACCTTC.

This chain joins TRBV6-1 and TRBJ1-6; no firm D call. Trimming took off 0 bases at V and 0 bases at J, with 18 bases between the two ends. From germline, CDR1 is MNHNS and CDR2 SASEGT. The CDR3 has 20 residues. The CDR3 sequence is CASSEAPGSGLLSYNSPLHF. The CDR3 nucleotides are TGTGCCAGCAGTGAAGCCCCTGGCAGTGGCTTGCTCTCCTATAATTCACCCCTCCACTTT.

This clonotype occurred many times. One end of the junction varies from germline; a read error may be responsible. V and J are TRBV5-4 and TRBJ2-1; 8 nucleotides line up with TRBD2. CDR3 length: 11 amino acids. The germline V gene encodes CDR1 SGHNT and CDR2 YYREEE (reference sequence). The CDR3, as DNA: TGTGCCAGCAGCTTAGCCGGGACTAGGGGCTTC. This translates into CASSLAGTRGF.

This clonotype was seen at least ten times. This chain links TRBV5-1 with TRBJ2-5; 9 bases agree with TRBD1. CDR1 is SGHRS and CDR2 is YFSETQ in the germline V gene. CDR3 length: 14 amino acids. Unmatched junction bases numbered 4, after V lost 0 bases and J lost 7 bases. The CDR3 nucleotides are TGCGCCAGCAGCTTGGATGGACAGGGGATGACCCAGTACTTC. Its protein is CASSLDGQGMTQYF.

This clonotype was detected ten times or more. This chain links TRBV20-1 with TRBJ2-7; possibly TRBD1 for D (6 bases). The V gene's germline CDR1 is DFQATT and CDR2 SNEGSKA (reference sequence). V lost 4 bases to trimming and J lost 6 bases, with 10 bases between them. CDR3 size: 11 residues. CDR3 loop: CSAKGGTEQYF. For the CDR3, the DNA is TGCAGTGCTAAAGGGGGAACCGAGCAGTACTTC.

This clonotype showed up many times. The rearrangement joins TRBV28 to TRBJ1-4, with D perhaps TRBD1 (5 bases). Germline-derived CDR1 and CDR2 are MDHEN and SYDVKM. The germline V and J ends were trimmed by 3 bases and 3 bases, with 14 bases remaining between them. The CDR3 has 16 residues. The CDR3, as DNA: TGTGCCAGCAGTTTGGCGTGGGGCTCTTCTAATGAAAAACTGTTTTTT. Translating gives CASSLAWGSSNEKLFF.

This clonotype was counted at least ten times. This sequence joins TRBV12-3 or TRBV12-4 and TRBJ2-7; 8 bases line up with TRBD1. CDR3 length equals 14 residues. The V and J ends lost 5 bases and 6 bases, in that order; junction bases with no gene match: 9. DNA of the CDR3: TGTGCCAGCAGTCCAGGGGGCAAGGGGTCCGAGCAGTACTTC. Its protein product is CASSPGGKGSEQYF.

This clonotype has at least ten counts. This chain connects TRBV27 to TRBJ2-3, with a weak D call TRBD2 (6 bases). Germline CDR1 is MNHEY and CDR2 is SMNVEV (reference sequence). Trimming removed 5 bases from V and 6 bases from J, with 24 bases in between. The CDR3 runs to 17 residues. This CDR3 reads CASSPRTLPQSGDTQYF. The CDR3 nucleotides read TGTGCCAGCAGTCCCAGGACCCTTCCCCAGAGCGGGGATACGCAGTATTTT.

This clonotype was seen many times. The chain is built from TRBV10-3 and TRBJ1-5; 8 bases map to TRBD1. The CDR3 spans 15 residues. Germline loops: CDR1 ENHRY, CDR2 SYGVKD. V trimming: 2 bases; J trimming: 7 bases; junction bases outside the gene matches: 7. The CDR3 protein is CAISEGGQVKQPQHF. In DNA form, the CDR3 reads TGTGCCATCAGTGAGGGGGGACAGGTAAAACAGCCCCAGCATTTT.

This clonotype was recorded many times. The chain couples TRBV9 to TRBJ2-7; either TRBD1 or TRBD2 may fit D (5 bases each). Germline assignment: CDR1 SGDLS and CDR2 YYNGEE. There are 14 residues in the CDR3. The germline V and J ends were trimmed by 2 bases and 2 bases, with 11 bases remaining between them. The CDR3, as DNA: TGTGCCAGCAGCGTGGGGGTTCGTCCCTACGAGCAGTACTTC. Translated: CASSVGVRPYEQYF.

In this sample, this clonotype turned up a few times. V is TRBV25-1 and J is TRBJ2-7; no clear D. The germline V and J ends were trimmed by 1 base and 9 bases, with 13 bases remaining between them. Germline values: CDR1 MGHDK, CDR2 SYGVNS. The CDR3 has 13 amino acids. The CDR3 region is CASSELPHERQYF. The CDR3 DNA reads TGTGCCAGCAGTGAATTGCCCCACGAGCGGCAGTACTTC.

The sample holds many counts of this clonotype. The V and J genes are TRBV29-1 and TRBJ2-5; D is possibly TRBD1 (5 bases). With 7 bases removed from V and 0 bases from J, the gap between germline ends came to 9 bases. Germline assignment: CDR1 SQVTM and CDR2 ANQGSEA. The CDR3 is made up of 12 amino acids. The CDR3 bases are TGCAGCGCTGGGGCAGACCAAGAGACCCAGTACTTC. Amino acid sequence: CSAGADQETQYF.

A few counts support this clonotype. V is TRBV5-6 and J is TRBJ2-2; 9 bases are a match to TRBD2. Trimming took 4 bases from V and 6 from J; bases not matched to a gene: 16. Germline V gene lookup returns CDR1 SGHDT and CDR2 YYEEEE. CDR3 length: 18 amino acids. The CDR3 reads CASSQGLAGPSPAGELFF. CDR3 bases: TGTGCCAGCAGCCAGGGGCTAGCGGGACCCTCCCCCGCCGGGGAGCTGTTTTTT.

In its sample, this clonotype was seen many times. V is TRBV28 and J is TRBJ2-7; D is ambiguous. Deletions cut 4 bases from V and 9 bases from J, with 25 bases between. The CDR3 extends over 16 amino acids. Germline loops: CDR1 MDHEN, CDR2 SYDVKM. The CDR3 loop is CASSSPGSGPLPRQYF. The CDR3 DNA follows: TGTGCCAGCAGTTCCCCTGGCAGTGGCCCACTCCCTCGGCAGTACTTC. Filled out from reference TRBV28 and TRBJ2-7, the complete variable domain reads DVKVTQSSRYLVKRTGEKVFLECVQDMDHENMFWYRQDPGLGLRLIYFSYDVKMKEKGDIPEGYSVSREKKERFSLILESASTNQTSMYLCASSSPGSGPLPRQYFGPGTRLTVT.

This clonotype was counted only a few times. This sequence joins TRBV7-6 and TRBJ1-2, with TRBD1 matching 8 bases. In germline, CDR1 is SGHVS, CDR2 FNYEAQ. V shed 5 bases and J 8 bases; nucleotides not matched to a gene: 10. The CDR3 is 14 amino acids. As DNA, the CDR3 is TGTGCCAGCAGCCCAACGTGGACAGGGATCGGCTACACCTTC. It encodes CASSPTWTGIGYTF.

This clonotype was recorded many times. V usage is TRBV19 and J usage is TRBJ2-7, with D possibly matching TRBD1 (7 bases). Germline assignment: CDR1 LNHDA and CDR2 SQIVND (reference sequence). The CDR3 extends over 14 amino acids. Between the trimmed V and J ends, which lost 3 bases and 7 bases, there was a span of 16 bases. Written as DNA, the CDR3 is TGTGCCAGTAGTATGTGGACAGGCCGGGGGGAGCAGTACTTC. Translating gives CASSMWTGRGEQYF.

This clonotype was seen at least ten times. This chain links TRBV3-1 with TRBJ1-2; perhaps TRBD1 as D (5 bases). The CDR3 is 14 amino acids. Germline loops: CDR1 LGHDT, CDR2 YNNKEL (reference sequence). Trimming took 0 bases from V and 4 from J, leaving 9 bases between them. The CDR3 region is CASSQEVTGYGYTF. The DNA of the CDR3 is TGTGCCAGCAGCCAAGAAGTCACAGGCTATGGCTACACCTTC.

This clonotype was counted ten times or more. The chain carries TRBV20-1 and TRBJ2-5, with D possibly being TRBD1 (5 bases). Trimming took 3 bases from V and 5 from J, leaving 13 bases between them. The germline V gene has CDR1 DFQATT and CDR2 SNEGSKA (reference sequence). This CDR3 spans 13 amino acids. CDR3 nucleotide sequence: TGCAGTGCTAGGACAGCCGTCCGGGAGACCCAGTACTTC. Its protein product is CSARTAVRETQYF.

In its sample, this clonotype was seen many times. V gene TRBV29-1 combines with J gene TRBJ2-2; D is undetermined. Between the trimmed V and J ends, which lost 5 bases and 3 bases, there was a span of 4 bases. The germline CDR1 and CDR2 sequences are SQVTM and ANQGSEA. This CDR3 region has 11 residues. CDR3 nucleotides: TGCAGCGTTCAGGACACCGGGGAGCTGTTTTTT. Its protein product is CSVQDTGELFF.

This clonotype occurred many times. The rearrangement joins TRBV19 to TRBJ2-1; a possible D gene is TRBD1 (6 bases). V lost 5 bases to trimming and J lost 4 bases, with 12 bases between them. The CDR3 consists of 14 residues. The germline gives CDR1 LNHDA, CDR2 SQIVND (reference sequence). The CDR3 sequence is CASSQGSGYNEQFF. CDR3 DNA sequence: TGTGCCAGTAGTCAGGGGTCGGGGTACAATGAGCAGTTCTTC.